This TCR beta chain was recovered during a study of blood T cells in healthy people across ages. General study points: The authors considered diversity estimates from one million T cells to be underestimates. Greater diversity and more naive CD4+ cells were seen in long-lived donors than in aged donors.

The CDR3 is 15 amino acids. V trimming: 4 bases; J trimming: 1 base; junction bases outside the gene matches: 3. The germline V gene has CDR1 SGHTA and CDR2 FQGNSA. Through a sample-barcoded 5' primer and a J-beta primer mix, a second PCR was run for roughly 7 to 11 cycles. Through a template-switch adaptor with 12 random nucleotides, each cDNA molecule received a tag. TCRdb ran MiXCR on the 5' RACE reads and lists one entry per CDR3 protein. The table shows some 1,800,000 distinct CDR3 sequences, with roughly two fifths occurring only once. This clonotype was seen more than once but under ten times. Its antigen is not identified.

The rearrangement joins TRBV7-2 to TRBJ1-5; 8 bases are shared with TRBD1. This TCR came from a human donor in good health. Sequenced input: blood. The CDR3 is CASSSDRASNQPQHF. The CDR3 region has the DNA TGTGCCAGCAGCTCGGACAGGGCGAGCAATCAGCCCCAGCATTTT. Filled out from reference TRBV7-2 and TRBJ1-5, the complete variable domain reads GAGVSQSPSNKVTEKGKDVELRCDPISGHTALYWYRQSLGQGLEFLIYFQGNSAPDKSGLPSDRFSAERTGGSVSTLTIQRTQQEDSAVYLCASSSDRASNQPQHFGDGTRLSIL.